The subject of this entry is one T cell receptor beta chain. It has no known antigen specificity. The sample holds no much larger clone one base away, and base qualities are not on file. CDR1 and CDR2 are read off the germline V gene (reference sequence) as GTSNPN and SVGIG. Trimming at the junction amounts to 3 bases on V and 8 bases on J, and the germline ends lie 16 bases apart. The CDR3, cysteine through phenylalanine, is 13 amino acids long. Of all the DNA, just the CDR3 is kept, 39 bases in frame from base 1. The entry originates in a study of blood T cells in healthy people across ages (dated by TCRdb to between 2014 and 2017). General notes on the study: Template switching captured roughly one uniquely barcoded TCR beta cDNA molecule per two T cells in model experiments. To avoid experimental bias, donors of different ages were distributed randomly across sequencing lanes. Age-related changes in TCR beta repertoire diversity were measured in the study by deep sequencing normalized with unique cDNA molecular identifiers. The donors were split into four age groups: young (average about 16 years), middle-aged (around 40), aged (roughly 65) and long-lived (roughly 80). For two donors (one aged 18 to 29 and one aged 80 or older), the study analyzed two additional independent replicas of 1 million unique cDNA reads from the same blood draw.

The donors were a few dozen Caucasian individuals from Russia, aged roughly 6 to 90 years, who were systemically healthy. Each donor gave ten milliliters of peripheral blood, drawn into EDTA-treated Vacutainer tubes. Ficoll-Paque density-gradient centrifugation was used to isolate PBMCs, with at least 6 million per sample. Total RNA was extracted from PBMCs with Trizol reagent, with at least 5.5 micrograms obtained per sample. For every donor, flow cytometry on a PBMC aliquot measured the percentage of naive CD45RAhigh/CD27high T cells. Libraries were built with 5' RACE. TCRdb lists the instrument as Illumina HiSeq 2500. The second PCR ran for roughly 7 to 12 cycles and used a J-beta primer mix along with a sample-barcoded 5' primer. Each TCR beta cDNA molecule received a unique molecular identifier from a template-switch 5' adaptor carrying 12 random nucleotides. At least 2.5 million CDR3-containing paired-end reads were obtained from each sample. All of the RNA was converted into first-strand cDNA using the Mint cDNA synthesis kit, with a TRBC-specific oligonucleotide serving as the primer. Following uracil-DNA glycosylase treatment, a first 18-cycle PCR with universal primers M1SS and BC2_uni_R was performed on all cDNA. Under the source paper's analysis protocol: Normalization of each sample was performed by random selection of 1 million high-quality reads, each carrying a distinct molecular identifier. Instead of being binned into consensus sequences, reads that shared molecular identifiers were thrown out. MiTCR, set to a Q25 quality threshold and the strictest error-elimination algorithm, was used for CDR3 identification, clonotype clustering and error correction. Lower-bound total TCR beta diversity was estimated with a nonparametric unseen species model using Euler transformation. TCRdb reworked the public reads: Q25 trimming with fastp, MiXCR clone assembly, productive beta chains retained. Entries that share a CDR3 protein sequence are merged under the most common genes and DNA. These V and J calls are TCRdb output, not the study's own analysis. This sample has 1.4 million to 1.5 million distinct CDR3 sequences in its table, and roughly 40% of those were observed once. The ten biggest clones cover under 8% of the sample.

Overall study results and their limits: Observed TCR beta diversity per million T cells fell roughly linearly with age, and a significant reduction was already apparent by age roughly 41. Compared with the aged group, more naive CD4+ T cells, fewer expanded clones and increased TCR diversity were shown by the long-lived group, suggesting age selection. Conclusive comparison of naive and antigen-experienced compartments was prevented by the profiling of bulk unsorted PBMCs. Estimates of total diversity from one million sequenced T cells were regarded as lower bounds and underestimates. The CMV infection status of donors was not known, potentially confounding age-related changes in expanded clonotypes. Observed TCR beta diversity correlated strongly with the percentage of naive T cells measured by flow cytometry.

Source material: blood. The sequence derives from a woman aged 18-35 years in good health. The sequence links TRBV30 to TRBJ1-2; a tentative D call is TRBD1 (5 bases match). In nucleotides, the sequence is TGTGCCTGGAGGCTACCGGGGGGAGGGGGCTACACCTTC. The resulting protein is CAWRLPGGGGYTF.